This is a list of T cell receptor beta chains from one sample in a study of T cell responses to AZD1222 COVID-19 vaccine. Generated by immunoSEQ multiplex PCR, the TCRdb table keeps only in-frame clones and is missing some. The table lists about 140,000 clones, around 93% of them singletons. The sequenced sample was peripheral blood, obtained 28 days after the second AZD1222 dose. The receptors stem from an adult who received the AZD1222 COVID-19 vaccine. Each CDR3 is given with its conserved first and last residue. The order of the fields is D gene, clone size, V gene, J gene, CDR3 protein, CDR3 DNA. D genes are given only for firm matches. Expanded clones get a size class; other rows say once, few or many, or leave the size out.

d_gene: .
abundance: .
v_gene: TRBV27
j_gene: TRBJ1-1
CDR3aa: CASNELGGGNTEAFF
CDR3nt: TGTGCCAGCAATGAATTGGGGGGCGGAAACACTGAAGCTTTCTTT

d_gene: .
abundance: .
v_gene: TRBV19
j_gene: TRBJ1-1
CDR3aa: CASSGESGLGEAFF
CDR3nt: TGTGCCAGTAGTGGTGAATCAGGACTTGGGGAAGCTTTCTTT

d_gene: .
abundance: once
v_gene: TRBV12-3/TRBV12-4
j_gene: TRBJ1-1
CDR3aa: CASSLGPNTEAFF
CDR3nt: TGTGCCAGCAGTTTAGGGCCAAACACTGAAGCTTTCTTT

d_gene: .
abundance: .
v_gene: TRBV7-2
j_gene: TRBJ1-3
CDR3aa: CASSPGDPGNTIYF
CDR3nt: TGTGCCAGCAGCCCGGGGGACCCTGGAAACACCATATATTTT

d_gene: .
abundance: .
v_gene: TRBV10-3
j_gene: TRBJ2-2
CDR3aa: CAISDLMGETGELFF
CDR3nt: TGTGCCATCAGTGATTTAATGGGGGAGACCGGGGAGCTGTTTTTT

d_gene: .
abundance: .
v_gene: TRBV18
j_gene: TRBJ1-4
CDR3aa: CASSHNTGEHEKLFF
CDR3nt: TGTGCCAGCTCACATAACACAGGAGAGCATGAAAAACTGTTTTTT

d_gene: TRBD1
abundance: .
v_gene: TRBV18
j_gene: TRBJ2-7
CDR3aa: CASSSGTGTEQYF
CDR3nt: TGTGCCAGCTCATCCGGGACAGGGACTGAGCAGTACTTC

d_gene: .
abundance: .
v_gene: TRBV12-5
j_gene: TRBJ2-1
CDR3aa: CASGLAALGAYNEQFF
CDR3nt: TGTGCTAGTGGTTTGGCCGCCCTCGGGGCCTACAATGAGCAGTTCTTC

d_gene: .
abundance: .
v_gene: TRBV28
j_gene: TRBJ1-2
CDR3aa: CASGRQIVFGYTF
CDR3nt: TGTGCCAGCGGCAGACAGATAGTCTTCGGCTACACCTTC

d_gene: .
abundance: .
v_gene: TRBV28
j_gene: TRBJ1-1
CDR3aa: CASSSAGRARGTEAFF
CDR3nt: TGTGCCAGCAGCTCAGCGGGCAGAGCCAGGGGCACTGAAGCTTTCTTT

d_gene: .
abundance: .
v_gene: TRBV18
j_gene: TRBJ1-1
CDR3aa: CASSLNWGTEAFF
CDR3nt: TGTGCCAGCTCACTAAACTGGGGCACTGAAGCTTTCTTT

d_gene: TRBD2
abundance: .
v_gene: TRBV11-2
j_gene: TRBJ2-1
CDR3aa: CASSLRPSGVDNEQFF
CDR3nt: TGTGCCAGCAGCTTAAGGCCTAGCGGAGTAGATAATGAGCAGTTCTTC

d_gene: .
abundance: .
v_gene: TRBV18
j_gene: TRBJ2-1
CDR3aa: CASSPRTSPSYNEQFF
CDR3nt: TGTGCCAGCTCACCGAGGACTTCTCCTTCCTACAATGAGCAGTTCTTC

d_gene: .
abundance: .
v_gene: TRBV12-3/TRBV12-4
j_gene: TRBJ1-5
CDR3aa: CASSRTHQPQHF
CDR3nt: TGTGCCAGCAGCCGGACTCATCAGCCCCAGCATTTT

d_gene: .
abundance: .
v_gene: TRBV6-1
j_gene: TRBJ2-5
CDR3aa: CASSEGGAAPQETQYF
CDR3nt: TGTGCCAGCAGTGAAGGCGGGGCCGCACCCCAAGAGACCCAGTACTTC

d_gene: .
abundance: once
v_gene: TRBV3-1/TRBV3-2
j_gene: TRBJ1-3
CDR3aa: CASSQLRDAGNTIYF
CDR3nt: TGTGCCAGCAGCCAATTAAGGGACGCTGGAAACACCATATATTTT

d_gene: .
abundance: .
v_gene: TRBV19
j_gene: TRBJ1-3
CDR3aa: CASTLNGESGNTIYF
CDR3nt: TGTGCCAGTACCTTGAACGGGGAGTCTGGAAACACCATATATTTT

d_gene: .
abundance: .
v_gene: TRBV6-6
j_gene: TRBJ1-2
CDR3aa: CASRSRGANYGYTF
CDR3nt: TGTGCCAGCAGGAGCCGGGGTGCTAACTATGGCTACACCTTC

d_gene: .
abundance: once
v_gene: TRBV7-9
j_gene: TRBJ2-3
CDR3aa: CASSSNTRETSTDTQYF
CDR3nt: TGTGCCAGCAGCTCTAATACTCGGGAAACTAGCACAGATACGCAGTATTTT

d_gene: .
abundance: once
v_gene: TRBV28
j_gene: TRBJ1-2
CDR3aa: CASSLGGANYGYTF
CDR3nt: TGTGCCAGCAGTTTAGGAGGGGCTAACTATGGCTACACCTTC

d_gene: .
abundance: .
v_gene: TRBV5-4
j_gene: TRBJ1-3
CDR3aa: CASKGSGNTIYF
CDR3nt: TGTGCCAGCAAAGGGTCTGGAAACACCATATATTTT

d_gene: .
abundance: .
v_gene: TRBV15
j_gene: TRBJ2-6
CDR3aa: CATSVFSPGANVLTF
CDR3nt: TGTGCCACCTCGGTGTTCTCCCCTGGGGCCAACGTCCTGACTTTC

d_gene: TRBD2
abundance: .
v_gene: TRBV4-2
j_gene: TRBJ2-3
CDR3aa: CASSQRLASVTDTQYF
CDR3nt: TGTGCCAGCAGCCAAAGACTAGCGAGTGTCACAGATACGCAGTATTTT

d_gene: .
abundance: .
v_gene: TRBV7-2
j_gene: TRBJ1-1
CDR3aa: CASSLLEGQAAFF
CDR3nt: TGTGCCAGCAGCCTACTGGAAGGGCAGGCAGCTTTCTTT

d_gene: TRBD2
abundance: .
v_gene: TRBV5-5
j_gene: TRBJ2-1
CDR3aa: CASLGSGAQTHNEQFF
CDR3nt: TGTGCTTCCCTGGGTAGCGGGGCTCAGACCCACAATGAGCAGTTCTTC

d_gene: TRBD2
abundance: .
v_gene: TRBV5-5
j_gene: TRBJ2-7
CDR3aa: CASSGTRGSYEQYF
CDR3nt: TGTGCCAGCAGCGGGACTAGGGGCTCCTACGAGCAGTACTTC

d_gene: .
abundance: once
v_gene: TRBV15
j_gene: TRBJ1-2
CDR3aa: CATSNQGRGYTF
CDR3nt: TGTGCCACCAGTAACCAGGGAAGAGGCTACACCTTC

d_gene: TRBD2
abundance: .
v_gene: TRBV7-9
j_gene: TRBJ2-3
CDR3aa: CASSLEGTSGADTQYF
CDR3nt: TGTGCCAGCAGCTTGGAAGGGACTAGCGGAGCGGATACGCAGTATTTT

d_gene: TRBD1
abundance: .
v_gene: TRBV18
j_gene: TRBJ1-2
CDR3aa: CASSPLGQGDGYTF
CDR3nt: TGTGCCAGCTCACCATTGGGACAGGGGGATGGCTACACCTTC

d_gene: .
abundance: .
v_gene: TRBV7-9
j_gene: TRBJ1-2
CDR3aa: CASSLAPTNYGYTF
CDR3nt: TGTGCCAGCAGCTTAGCGCCGACTAACTATGGCTACACCTTC

d_gene: TRBD2
abundance: .
v_gene: TRBV19
j_gene: TRBJ2-1
CDR3aa: CASSISLASGRHEQFF
CDR3nt: TGTGCCAGTAGTATTTCCTTGGCTAGCGGGCGCCATGAGCAGTTCTTC

d_gene: .
abundance: .
v_gene: TRBV2
j_gene: TRBJ1-1
CDR3aa: CASSAGMNTEAFF
CDR3nt: TGTGCCAGCAGTGCAGGGATGAACACTGAAGCTTTCTTT

d_gene: .
abundance: .
v_gene: TRBV5-1
j_gene: TRBJ2-7
CDR3aa: CAISGQIYEQYF
CDR3nt: TGCGCCATCTCCGGACAGATATACGAGCAGTACTTC

d_gene: .
abundance: .
v_gene: TRBV5-6
j_gene: TRBJ2-3
CDR3aa: CASGWGTDTQYF
CDR3nt: TGTGCCAGCGGGTGGGGCACAGATACGCAGTATTTT

d_gene: TRBD2
abundance: .
v_gene: TRBV9
j_gene: TRBJ2-2
CDR3aa: CASSVAPASGNLNTGELFF
CDR3nt: TGTGCCAGCAGCGTAGCTCCGGCTAGCGGGAACCTAAACACCGGGGAGCTGTTTTTT